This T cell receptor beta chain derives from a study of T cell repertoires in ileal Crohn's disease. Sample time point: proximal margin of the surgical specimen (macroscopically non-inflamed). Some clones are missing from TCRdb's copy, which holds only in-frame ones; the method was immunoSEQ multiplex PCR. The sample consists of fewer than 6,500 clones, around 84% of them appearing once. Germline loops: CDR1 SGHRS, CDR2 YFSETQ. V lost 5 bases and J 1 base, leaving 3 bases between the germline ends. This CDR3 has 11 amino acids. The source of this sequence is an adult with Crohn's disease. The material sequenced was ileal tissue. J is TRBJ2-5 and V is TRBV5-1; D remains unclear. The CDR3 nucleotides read TGCGCCAGCAGGGGCCAAGAGACCCAGTACTTC. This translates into CASRGQETQYF. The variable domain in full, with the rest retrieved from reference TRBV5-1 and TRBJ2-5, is KAGVTQTPRYLIKTRGQQVTLSCSPISGHRSVSWYQQTPGQGLQFLFEYFSETQRNKGNFPGRFSGRQFSNSRSEMNVSTLELGDSALYLCASRGQETQYFGPGTRLLVL.